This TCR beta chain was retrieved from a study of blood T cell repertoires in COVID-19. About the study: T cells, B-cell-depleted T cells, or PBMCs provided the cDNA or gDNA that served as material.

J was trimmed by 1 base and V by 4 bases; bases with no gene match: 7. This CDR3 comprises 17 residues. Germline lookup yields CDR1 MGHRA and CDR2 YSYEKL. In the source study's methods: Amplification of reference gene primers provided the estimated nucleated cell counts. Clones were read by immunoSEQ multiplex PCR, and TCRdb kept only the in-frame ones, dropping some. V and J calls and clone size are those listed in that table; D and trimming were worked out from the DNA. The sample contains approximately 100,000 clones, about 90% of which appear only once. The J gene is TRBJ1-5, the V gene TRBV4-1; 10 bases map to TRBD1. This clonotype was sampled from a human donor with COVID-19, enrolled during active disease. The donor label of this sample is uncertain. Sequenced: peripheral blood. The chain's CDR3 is CASSPWTGGESNQPQHF. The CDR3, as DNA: TGCGCCAGCAGCCCCTGGACAGGGGGTGAGAGCAATCAGCCCCAGCATTTT.